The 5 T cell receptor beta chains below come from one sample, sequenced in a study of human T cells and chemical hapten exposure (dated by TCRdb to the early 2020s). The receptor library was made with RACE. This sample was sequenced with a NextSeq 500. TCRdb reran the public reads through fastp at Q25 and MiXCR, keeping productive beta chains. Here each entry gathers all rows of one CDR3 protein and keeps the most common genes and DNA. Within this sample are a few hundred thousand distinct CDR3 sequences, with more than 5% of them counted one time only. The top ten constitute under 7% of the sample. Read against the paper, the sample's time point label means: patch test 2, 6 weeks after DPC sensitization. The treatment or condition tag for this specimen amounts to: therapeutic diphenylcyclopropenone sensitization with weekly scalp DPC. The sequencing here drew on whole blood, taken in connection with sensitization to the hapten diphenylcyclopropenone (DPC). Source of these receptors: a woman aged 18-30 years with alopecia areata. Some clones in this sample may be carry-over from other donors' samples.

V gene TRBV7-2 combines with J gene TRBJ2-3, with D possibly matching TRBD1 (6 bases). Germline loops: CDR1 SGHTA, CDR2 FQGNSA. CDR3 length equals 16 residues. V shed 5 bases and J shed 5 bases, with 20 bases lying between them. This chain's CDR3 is CASSLRTVATGDTQYF. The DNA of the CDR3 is TGTGCCAGCAGCCTGCGGACAGTCGCTACGGGAGATACGCAGTATTTT.

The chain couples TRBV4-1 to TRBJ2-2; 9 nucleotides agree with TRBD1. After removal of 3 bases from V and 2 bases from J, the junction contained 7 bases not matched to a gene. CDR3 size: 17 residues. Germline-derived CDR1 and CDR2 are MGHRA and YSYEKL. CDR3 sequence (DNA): TGCGCCAGCAGCCAGTACCCGGGACAGGGAAACACCGGGGAGCTGTTTTTT. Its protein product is CASSQYPGQGNTGELFF.

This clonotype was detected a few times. The CDR3 region has the DNA TGCGCCAGCAGCTCGGGACCTATCCAAGAGACCCAGTACTTC. It yields the protein CASSSGPIQETQYF. The chain employs TRBV4-1 and TRBJ2-5; D could derive from TRBD1 or TRBD2 (5 bases each). Germline V gene lookup returns CDR1 MGHRA and CDR2 YSYEKL. The V end was cut by 5 bases, the J end by 1 base, with 11 bases between. This CDR3 contains 14 residues.

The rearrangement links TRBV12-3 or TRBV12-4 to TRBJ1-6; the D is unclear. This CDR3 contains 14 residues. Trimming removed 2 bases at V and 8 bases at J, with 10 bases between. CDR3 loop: CASSLSLNYSPLHF. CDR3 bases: TGTGCCAGCAGTTTAAGTCTGAATTATTCACCCCTCCACTTT.

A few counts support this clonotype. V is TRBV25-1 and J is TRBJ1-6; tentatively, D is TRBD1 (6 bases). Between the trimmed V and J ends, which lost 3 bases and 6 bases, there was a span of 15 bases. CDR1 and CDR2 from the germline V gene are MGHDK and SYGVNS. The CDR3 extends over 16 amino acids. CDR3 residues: CASSDPSTGLNSPLHF. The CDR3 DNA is TGTGCCAGCAGTGACCCATCGACAGGACTTAATTCACCCCTCCACTTT.